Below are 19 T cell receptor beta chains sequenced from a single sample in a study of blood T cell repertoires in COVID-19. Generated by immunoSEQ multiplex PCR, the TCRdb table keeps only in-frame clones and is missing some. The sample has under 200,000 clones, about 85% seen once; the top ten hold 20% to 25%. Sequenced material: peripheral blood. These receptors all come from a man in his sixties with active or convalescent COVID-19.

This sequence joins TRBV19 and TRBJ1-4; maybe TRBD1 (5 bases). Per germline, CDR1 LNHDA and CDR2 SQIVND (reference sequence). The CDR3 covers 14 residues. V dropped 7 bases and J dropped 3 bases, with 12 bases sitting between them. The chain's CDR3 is CASTDGGSNEKLFF. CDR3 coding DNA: TGTGCCAGTACAGACGGGGGTTCTAATGAAAAACTGTTTTTT.

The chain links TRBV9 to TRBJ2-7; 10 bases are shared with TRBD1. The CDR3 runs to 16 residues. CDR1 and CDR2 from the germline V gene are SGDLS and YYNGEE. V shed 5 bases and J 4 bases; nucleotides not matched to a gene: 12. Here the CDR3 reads CASSAGQGTTRYEQYF. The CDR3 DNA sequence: TGTGCCAGCAGTGCGGGACAGGGGACAACTAGATACGAGCAGTACTTC. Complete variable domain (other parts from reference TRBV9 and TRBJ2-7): DSGVTQTPKHLITATGQRVTLRCSPRSGDLSVYWYQQSLDQGLQFLIQYYNGEERAKGNILERFSAQQFPDLHSELNLSSLELGDSALYFCASSAGQGTTRYEQYFGPGTRLTVT.

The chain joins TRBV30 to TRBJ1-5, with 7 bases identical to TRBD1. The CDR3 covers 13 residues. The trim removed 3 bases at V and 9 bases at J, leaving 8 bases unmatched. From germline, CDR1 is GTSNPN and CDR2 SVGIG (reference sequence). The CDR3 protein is CAWSRQGVGPQHF. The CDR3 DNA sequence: TGTGCCTGGAGCCGGCAGGGGGTTGGGCCCCAGCATTTT.

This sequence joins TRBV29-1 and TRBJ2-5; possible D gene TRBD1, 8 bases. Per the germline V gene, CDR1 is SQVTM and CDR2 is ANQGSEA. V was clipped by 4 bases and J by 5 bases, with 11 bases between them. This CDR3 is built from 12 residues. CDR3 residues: CSVVQGGETQYF. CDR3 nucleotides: TGCAGCGTTGTACAGGGGGGGGAGACCCAGTACTTC.

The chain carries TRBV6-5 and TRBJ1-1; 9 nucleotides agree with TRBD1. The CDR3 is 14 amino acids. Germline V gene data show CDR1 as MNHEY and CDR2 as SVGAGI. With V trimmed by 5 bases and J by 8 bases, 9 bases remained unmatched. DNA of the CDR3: TGTGCCAGCAGTCTGCCCGGGACAGGGACCGAAGCTTTCTTT. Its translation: CASSLPGTGTEAFF.

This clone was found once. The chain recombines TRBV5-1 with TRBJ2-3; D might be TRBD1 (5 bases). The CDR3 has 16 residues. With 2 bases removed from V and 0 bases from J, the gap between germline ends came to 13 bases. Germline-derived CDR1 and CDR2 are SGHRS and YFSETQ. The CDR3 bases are TGCGCCAGCAGCTTAAACTTTGGGGCTAGCACAGATACGCAGTATTTT. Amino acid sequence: CASSLNFGASTDTQYF.

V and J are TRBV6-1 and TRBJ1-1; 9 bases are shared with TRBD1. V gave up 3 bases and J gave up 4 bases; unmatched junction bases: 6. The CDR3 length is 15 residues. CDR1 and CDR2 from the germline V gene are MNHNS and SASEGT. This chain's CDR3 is CASSEPGQGGTEAFF. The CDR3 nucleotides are TGTGCCAGCAGTGAGCCGGGACAGGGCGGCACTGAAGCTTTCTTT.

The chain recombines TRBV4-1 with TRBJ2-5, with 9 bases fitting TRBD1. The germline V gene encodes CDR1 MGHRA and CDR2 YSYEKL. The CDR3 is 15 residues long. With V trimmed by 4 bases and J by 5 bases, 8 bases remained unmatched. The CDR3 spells CASSLTTGGSETQYF. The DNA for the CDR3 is TGCGCCAGCAGCCTTACGACAGGGGGAAGCGAGACCCAGTACTTC.

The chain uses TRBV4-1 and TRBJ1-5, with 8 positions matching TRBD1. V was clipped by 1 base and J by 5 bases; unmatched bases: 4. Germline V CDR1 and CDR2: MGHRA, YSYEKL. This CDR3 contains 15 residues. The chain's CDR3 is CASSQVGTGDQPQHF. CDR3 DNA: TGCGCCAGCAGCCAAGTGGGGACAGGCGATCAGCCCCAGCATTTT.

This CDR3 is CASTRTSGVGNEQFF. The DNA of the CDR3 is TGTGCCAGCACCCGGACTAGCGGGGTGGGCAATGAGCAGTTCTTC. J is TRBJ2-1 and V is TRBV9, with 12 positions matching TRBD2. Trimming at V came to 6 bases and at J to 6 bases, leaving 7 bases not matched to a gene. The germline V gene has CDR1 SGDLS and CDR2 YYNGEE. The CDR3 covers 15 residues.

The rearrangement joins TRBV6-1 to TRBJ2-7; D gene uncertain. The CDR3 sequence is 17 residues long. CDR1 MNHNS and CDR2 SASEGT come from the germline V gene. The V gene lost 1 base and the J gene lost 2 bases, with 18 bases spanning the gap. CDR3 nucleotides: TGTGCCAGCAGTGAAGGCGCCTCCCTATTAGAAGCCTACGAGCAGTACTTC. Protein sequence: CASSEGASLLEAYEQYF.

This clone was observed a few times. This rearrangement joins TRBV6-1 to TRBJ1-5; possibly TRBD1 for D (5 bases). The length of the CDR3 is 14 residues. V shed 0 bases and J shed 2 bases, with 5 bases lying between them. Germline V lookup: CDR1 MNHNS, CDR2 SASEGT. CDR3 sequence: CASSEAGGNQPQHF. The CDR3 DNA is TGTGCCAGCAGTGAAGCAGGGGGCAATCAGCCCCAGCATTTT.

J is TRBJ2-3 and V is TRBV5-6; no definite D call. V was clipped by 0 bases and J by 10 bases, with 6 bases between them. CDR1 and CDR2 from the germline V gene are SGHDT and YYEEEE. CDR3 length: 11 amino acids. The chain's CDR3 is CASSLGPAQYF. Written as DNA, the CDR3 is TGTGCCAGCAGCTTGGGGCCAGCGCAGTATTTT. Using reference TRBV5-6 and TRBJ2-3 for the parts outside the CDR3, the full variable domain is DAGVTQSPTHLIKTRGQQVTLRCSPKSGHDTVSWYQQALGQGPQFIFQYYEEEERQRGNFPDRFSGHQFPNYSSELNVNALLLGDSALYLCASSLGPAQYFGPGTRLTVL.

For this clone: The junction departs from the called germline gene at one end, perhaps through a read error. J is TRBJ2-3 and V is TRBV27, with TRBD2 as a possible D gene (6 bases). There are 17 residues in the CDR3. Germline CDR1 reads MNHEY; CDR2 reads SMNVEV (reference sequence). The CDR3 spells CASSISSLGTSTDTQYF. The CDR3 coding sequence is TGTGCCAGCAGTATATCCTCATTAGGGACTAGCACAGATACGCAGTATTTT.

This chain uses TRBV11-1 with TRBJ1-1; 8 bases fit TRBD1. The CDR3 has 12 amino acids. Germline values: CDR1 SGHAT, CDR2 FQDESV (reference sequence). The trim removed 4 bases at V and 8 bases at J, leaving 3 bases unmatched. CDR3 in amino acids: CASSYRDREAFF. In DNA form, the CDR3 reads TGTGCCAGCAGCTACCGGGACAGGGAAGCTTTCTTT.

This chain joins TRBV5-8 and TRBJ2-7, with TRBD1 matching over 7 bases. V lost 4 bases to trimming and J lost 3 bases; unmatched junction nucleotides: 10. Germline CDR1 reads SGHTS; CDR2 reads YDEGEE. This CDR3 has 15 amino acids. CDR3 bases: TGTGCCAGCAGCCCAGGACAGGTTGGGGTCTACGAGCAGTACTTC. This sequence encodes CASSPGQVGVYEQYF. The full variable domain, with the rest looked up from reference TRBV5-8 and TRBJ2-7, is EAGVTQSPTHLIKTRGQQATLRCSPISGHTSVYWYQQALGLGLQFLLWYDEGEERNRGNFPPRFSGRQFPNYSSELNVNALELEDSALYLCASSPGQVGVYEQYFGPGTRLTVT.

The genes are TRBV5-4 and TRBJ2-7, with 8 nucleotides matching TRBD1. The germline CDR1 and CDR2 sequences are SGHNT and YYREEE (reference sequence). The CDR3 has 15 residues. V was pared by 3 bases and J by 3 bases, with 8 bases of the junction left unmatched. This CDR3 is CASSSGQGRGYEQYF. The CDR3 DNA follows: TGTGCCAGCAGCTCCGGACAGGGCAGAGGCTACGAGCAGTACTTC.

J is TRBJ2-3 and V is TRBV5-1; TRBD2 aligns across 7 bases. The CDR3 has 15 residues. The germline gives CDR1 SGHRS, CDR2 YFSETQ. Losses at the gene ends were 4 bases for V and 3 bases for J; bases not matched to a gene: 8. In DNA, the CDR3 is TGCGCCAGCAGCCCGGTCCCGGGGGGAACAGATACGCAGTATTTT. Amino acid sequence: CASSPVPGGTDTQYF.

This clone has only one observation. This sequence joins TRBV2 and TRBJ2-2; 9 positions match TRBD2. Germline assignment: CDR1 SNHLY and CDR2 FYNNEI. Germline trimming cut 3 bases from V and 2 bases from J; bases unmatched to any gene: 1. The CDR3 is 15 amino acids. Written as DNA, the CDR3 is TGTGCCAGCAGTGAGGGACTAGCCAACACCGGGGAGCTGTTTTTT. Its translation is CASSEGLANTGELFF.